What follows is one TCR beta chain and its context. The germline gene is not matched at one end of the junction; a read error may be the cause. This record comes from a study of cytomegalovirus exposure and HLA in healthy donors. Both 60 Vbeta primers and 13 Jbeta primers went into the PCR. Repertoires were generated with immunoSEQ multiplex PCR, while TCRdb's copy carries only in-frame clones and drops some. The sample totals about 70,000 clones. Per the germline V gene, CDR1 is MNHNS and CDR2 is SASEGT. The CDR3 length is 15 residues. The V and J genes are TRBV6-1 and TRBJ1-1, with 7 bases matching TRBD1. The receptor comes from a female donor in good health and CMV-seropositive. The sequenced sample was PBMCs. CDR3 loop: CASSLHRGGLSEDFF. In DNA, the CDR3 is TGTGCCAGCAGTTTACACAGGGGCGGGTTGTCTGAAGATTTCTTT.